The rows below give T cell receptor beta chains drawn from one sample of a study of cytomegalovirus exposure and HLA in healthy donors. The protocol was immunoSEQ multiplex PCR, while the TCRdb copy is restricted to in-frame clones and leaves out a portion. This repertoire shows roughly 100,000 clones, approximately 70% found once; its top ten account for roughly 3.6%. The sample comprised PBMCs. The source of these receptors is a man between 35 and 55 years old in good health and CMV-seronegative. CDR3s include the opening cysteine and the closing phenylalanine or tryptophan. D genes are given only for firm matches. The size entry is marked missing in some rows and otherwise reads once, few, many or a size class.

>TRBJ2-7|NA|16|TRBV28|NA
CASSAPFARGRGEQYF
TGTGCCAGCAGTGCCCCATTCGCGCGGGGTCGCGGAGAGCAGTACTTC
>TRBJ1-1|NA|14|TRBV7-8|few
CASSLATVNTEAFF
TGTGCCAGCAGCTTAGCGACAGTGAACACTGAAGCTTTCTTT
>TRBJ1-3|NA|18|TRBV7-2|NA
CASTLRSTGPDSGNTIYF
TGTGCCAGCACCCTAAGGTCGACAGGTCCGGACTCTGGAAACACCATATATTTT
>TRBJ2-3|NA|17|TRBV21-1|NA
CASSNPGTPRGTDTQYF
TGTGCCAGCAGCAACCCCGGGACTCCAAGGGGTACAGATACGCAGTATTTT
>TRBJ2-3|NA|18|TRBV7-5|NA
CVRSGRPGLAGRPDTQYF
TGTGTCAGAAGCGGTCGACCGGGACTAGCGGGGAGACCAGATACGCAGTATTTT
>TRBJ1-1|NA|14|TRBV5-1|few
CASSFSRRDTEAFF
TGCGCCAGCAGCTTTTCCCGGAGGGACACTGAAGCTTTCTTT
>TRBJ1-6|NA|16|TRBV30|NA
CAWHSGTGTYNSPLHF
TGTGCCTGGCACTCGGGCACAGGGACCTATAATTCACCCCTCCACTTT
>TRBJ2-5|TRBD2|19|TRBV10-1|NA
CASRKTSGGAMSHQETQYF
TGCGCCAGCAGGAAGACTAGCGGGGGGGCCATGAGTCACCAAGAGACCCAGTACTTC
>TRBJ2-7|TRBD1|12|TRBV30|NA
CAWSVTGAEQYF
TGTGCCTGGAGTGTAACAGGGGCCGAGCAGTACTTC
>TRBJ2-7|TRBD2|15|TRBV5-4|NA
CASSLAAGGTYEQYF
TGTGCCAGCAGCTTGGCAGCGGGGGGGACCTACGAGCAGTACTTC
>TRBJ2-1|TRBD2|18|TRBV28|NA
CASSLPLRLAGGDNEQFF
TGTGCCAGCAGTTTACCCCTGAGGTTAGCGGGGGGTGACAATGAGCAGTTCTTC
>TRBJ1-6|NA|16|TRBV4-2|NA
CASSQDLRGQISPLHF
TGTGCCAGCAGCCAAGATTTGCGGGGTCAGATATCACCCCTCCACTTT
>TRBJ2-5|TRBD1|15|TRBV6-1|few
CASSSDRGGWETQYF
TGTGCCAGCAGTTCCGACAGGGGGGGTTGGGAGACCCAGTACTTC
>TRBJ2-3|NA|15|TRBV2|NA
CASNWGERATDTQYF
TGTGCCAGCAATTGGGGGGAGCGGGCCACAGATACGCAGTATTTT
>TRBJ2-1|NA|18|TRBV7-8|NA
CASSGARGGQTPYNEQFF
TGTGCCAGCAGCGGAGCCCGGGGGGGACAGACCCCCTACAATGAGCAGTTCTTC
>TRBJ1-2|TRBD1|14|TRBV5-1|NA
CASSPQGQGDGYTF
TGCGCCAGCAGCCCACAGGGACAGGGGGATGGCTACACCTTC
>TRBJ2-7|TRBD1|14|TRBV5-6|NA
CASSSDRSSYEQYF
TGTGCCAGCAGCTCGGACAGGAGCTCCTACGAGCAGTACTTC
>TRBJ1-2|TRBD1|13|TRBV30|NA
CAWSQGQGTGYTF
TGTGCCTGGAGTCAAGGACAGGGGACTGGCTACACCTTC
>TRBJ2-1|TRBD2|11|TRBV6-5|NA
CASSSGLAEFF
TGTGCCAGCAGTTCGGGACTAGCAGAGTTCTTC
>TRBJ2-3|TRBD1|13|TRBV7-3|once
CASSPDREDTQYF
TGTGCCAGCAGCCCGGACAGGGAAGATACGCAGTATTTT
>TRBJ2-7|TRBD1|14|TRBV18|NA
CASSPRDRAYEQYF
TGTGCCAGCTCACCCCGGGACAGGGCCTACGAGCAGTACTTC
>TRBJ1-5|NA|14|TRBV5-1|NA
CASSSGIGNQPQHF
TGCGCCAGCAGCTCAGGGATCGGCAATCAGCCCCAGCATTTT
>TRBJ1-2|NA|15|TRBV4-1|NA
CASSQDLNKNYGYTF
TGCGCCAGCAGCCAAGATCTCAACAAGAACTATGGCTACACCTTC
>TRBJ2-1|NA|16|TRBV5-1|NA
CASSPGLGGRYNEQFF
TGCGCCAGCAGCCCCGGGCTGGGGGGGCGGTACAATGAGCAGTTCTTC
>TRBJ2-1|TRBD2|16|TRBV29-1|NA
CSVGTSGGAGYNEQFF
TGCAGCGTGGGGACTAGCGGGGGGGCCGGGTACAATGAGCAGTTCTTC
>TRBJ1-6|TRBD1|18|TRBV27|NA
CASSFGWTGRTYNSPLHF
TGTGCCAGCAGTTTCGGCTGGACAGGGAGAACCTATAATTCACCCCTCCACTTT
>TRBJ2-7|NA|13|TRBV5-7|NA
CASSLDRDYEQYF
TGTGCCAGCAGCTTGGACAGGGACTACGAGCAGTACTTC
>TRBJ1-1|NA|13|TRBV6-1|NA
CASRIYLNTEAFF
TGTGCCAGCAGAATATATTTGAACACTGAAGCTTTCTTT
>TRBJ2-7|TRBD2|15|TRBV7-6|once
CASSPTGGLVYEQYF
TGTGCCAGCAGCCCGACGGGGGGGCTGGTGTACGAGCAGTACTTC
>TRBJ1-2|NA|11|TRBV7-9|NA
CASSSSVAITF
TGTGCCAGCAGCTCCTCGGTCGCCATCACCTTC
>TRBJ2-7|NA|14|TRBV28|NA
CAIRQDWALDEQYF
TGTGCCATTCGACAGGATTGGGCCCTTGACGAGCAGTACTTC
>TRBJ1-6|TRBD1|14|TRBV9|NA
CASSSGQGGSPLHF
TGTGCCAGCAGCTCTGGACAGGGTGGGTCACCCCTCCACTTT
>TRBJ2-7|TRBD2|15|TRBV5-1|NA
CASSSSGLRSYEQYF
TGCGCCAGCAGCTCTAGCGGCCTGCGCTCCTACGAGCAGTACTTC
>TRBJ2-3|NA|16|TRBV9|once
CASSVGLGGGTDTQYF
TGTGCCAGCAGCGTAGGATTAGGGGGGGGCACAGATACGCAGTATTTT
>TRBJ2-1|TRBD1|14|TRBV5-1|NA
CASSPGQGRAEQFF
TGCGCCAGCAGCCCGGGACAGGGGCGGGCTGAGCAGTTCTTC
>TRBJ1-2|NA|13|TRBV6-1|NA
CASSSTGAYGYTF
TGTGCCAGCAGTTCGACAGGAGCCTATGGCTACACCTTC
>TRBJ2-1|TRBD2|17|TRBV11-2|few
CASSLRAGTRGVNEQFF
TGTGCCAGCAGCTTAAGGGCCGGGACTAGAGGGGTCAATGAGCAGTTCTTC